The clone carrying this T cell receptor (beta chain) appeared many times. These data belong to a study of T cells after yellow fever vaccination. V trimming: 5 bases; J trimming: 5 bases; junction bases outside the gene matches: 9. The CDR3 totals 15 residues. CDR1 and CDR2 from the germline V gene are LNHDA and SQIVND (reference sequence). Template-switching 5'RACE yielded the TCR cDNA; a universal primer site and UMIs were added in the process. TCRdb recomputed calls from the 5' RACE reads with MiXCR, one row per CDR3 protein. This sample has 300,000 to 350,000 distinct CDR3 sequences, with approximately 3.9% found just once.

Sample: PBMCs, taken 5 days after the yellow fever booster vaccination. V usage is TRBV19 and J usage is TRBJ1-1, with 9 nucleotides matching TRBD1. This TCR was recovered from a man between 18 and 35 years old who received the YFV17D yellow fever vaccine. The DNA of the CDR3 is TGTGCCAGTAGTCCTTCCGGGACAGGGCGGACTGAAGCTTTCTTT. It codes for CASSPSGTGRTEAFF.